This T cell receptor beta chain was sequenced in a study of T cells in Graves' hyperthyroidism and ophthalmopathy. J gave up 7 bases and V 1 base, and 7 bases lay outside the gene matches. Germline-derived CDR1 and CDR2 are MDHEN and SYDVKM. The CDR3 is 15 residues long. This clonotype has just a few counts. Its antigen is not identified. TCR beta CDR3 regions were amplified from RNA transcripts. First-round RT-PCR with HTBI primers amplified the TCR CDR3 region. A single record per CDR3 protein comes from TCRdb applying MiXCR to the multiplex PCR reads. The sample has about 640,000 distinct CDR3 sequences, less than 25% seen once. The study, taken as a whole, reports: Blood held most thyroid clonotypes expanded above 0.001 frequency.

The sequence came from a young man with Graves' ophthalmopathy. The chain links TRBV28 to TRBJ2-4, with 7 bases lining up with TRBD2. Source material: blood. The DNA for the CDR3 is TGTGCCAGCAGTTTATCTAGCGGAGGGCGGAACATTCAGTACTTC. The encoded protein is CASSLSSGGRNIQYF.